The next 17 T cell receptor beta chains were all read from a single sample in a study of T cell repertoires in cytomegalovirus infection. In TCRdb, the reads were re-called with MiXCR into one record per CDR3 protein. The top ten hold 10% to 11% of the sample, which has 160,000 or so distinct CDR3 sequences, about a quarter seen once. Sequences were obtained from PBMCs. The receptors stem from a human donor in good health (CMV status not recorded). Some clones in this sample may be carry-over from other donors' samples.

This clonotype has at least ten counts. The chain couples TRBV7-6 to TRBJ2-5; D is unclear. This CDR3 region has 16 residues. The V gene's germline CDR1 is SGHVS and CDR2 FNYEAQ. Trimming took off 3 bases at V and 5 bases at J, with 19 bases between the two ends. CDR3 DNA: TGTGCCAGCAGCTTCTCGGCGTATGCTGACGGGGAGACCCAGTACTTC. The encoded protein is CASSFSAYADGETQYF.

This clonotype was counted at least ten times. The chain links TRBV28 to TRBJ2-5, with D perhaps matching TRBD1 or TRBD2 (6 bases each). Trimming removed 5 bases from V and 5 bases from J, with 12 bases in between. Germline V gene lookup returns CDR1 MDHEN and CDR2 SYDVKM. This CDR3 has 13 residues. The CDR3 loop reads CASSEGGVETQYF. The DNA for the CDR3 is TGTGCCAGCAGTGAGGGGGGAGTGGAGACCCAGTACTTC. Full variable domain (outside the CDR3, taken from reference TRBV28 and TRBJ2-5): DVKVTQSSRYLVKRTGEKVFLECVQDMDHENMFWYRQDPGLGLRLIYFSYDVKMKEKGDIPEGYSVSREKKERFSLILESASTNQTSMYLCASSEGGVETQYFGPGTRLLVL.

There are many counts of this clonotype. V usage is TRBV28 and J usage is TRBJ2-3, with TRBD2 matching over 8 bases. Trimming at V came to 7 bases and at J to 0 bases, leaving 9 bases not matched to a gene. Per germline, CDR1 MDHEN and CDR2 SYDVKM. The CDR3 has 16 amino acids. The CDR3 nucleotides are TGTGCCAGCAACCCAGCGGGGGCCTTAAGCACAGATACGCAGTATTTT. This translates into CASNPAGALSTDTQYF.

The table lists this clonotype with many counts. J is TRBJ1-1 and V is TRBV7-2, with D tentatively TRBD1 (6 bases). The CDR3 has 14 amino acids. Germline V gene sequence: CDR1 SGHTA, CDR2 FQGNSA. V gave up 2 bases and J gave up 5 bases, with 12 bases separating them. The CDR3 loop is CASSLQGFGTEAFF. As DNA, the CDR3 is TGTGCCAGCAGCTTACAGGGGTTCGGGACTGAAGCTTTCTTT.

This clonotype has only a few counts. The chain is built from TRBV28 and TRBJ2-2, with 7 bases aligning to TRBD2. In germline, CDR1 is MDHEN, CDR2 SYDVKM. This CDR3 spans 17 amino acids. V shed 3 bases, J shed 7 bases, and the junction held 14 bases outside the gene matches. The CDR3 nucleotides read TGTGCCAGCAGTTTCCTAGCGGATTCATGGGAGGGCGGGGAGCTGTTTTTT. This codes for CASSFLADSWEGGELFF.

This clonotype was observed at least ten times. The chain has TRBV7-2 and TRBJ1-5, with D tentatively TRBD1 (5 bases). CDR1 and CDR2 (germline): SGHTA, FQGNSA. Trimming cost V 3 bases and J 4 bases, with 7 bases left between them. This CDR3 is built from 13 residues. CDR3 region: CASSFRGNQPQHF. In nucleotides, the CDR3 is TGTGCCAGCAGCTTTCGGGGGAATCAGCCCCAGCATTTT.

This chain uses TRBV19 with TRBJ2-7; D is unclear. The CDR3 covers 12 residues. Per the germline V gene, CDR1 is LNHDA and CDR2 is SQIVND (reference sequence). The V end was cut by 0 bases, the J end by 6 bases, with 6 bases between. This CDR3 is CASSIEGSEQYF. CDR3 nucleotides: TGTGCCAGTAGTATAGAAGGTAGCGAGCAGTACTTC.

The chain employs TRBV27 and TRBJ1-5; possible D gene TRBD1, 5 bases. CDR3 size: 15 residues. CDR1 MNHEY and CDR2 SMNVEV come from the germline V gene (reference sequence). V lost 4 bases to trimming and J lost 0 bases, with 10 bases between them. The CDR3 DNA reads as TGTGCCAGCAGTTCAACAGGAGGTAGCAATCAGCCCCAGCATTTT. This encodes CASSSTGGSNQPQHF.

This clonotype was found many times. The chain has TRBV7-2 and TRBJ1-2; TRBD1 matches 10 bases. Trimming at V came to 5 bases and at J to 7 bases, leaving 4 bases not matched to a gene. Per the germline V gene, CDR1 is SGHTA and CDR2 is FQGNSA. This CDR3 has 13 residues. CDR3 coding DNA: TGTGCCAGCAGCCCGGGACAGGGGTTTGGCTACACCTTC. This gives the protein CASSPGQGFGYTF.

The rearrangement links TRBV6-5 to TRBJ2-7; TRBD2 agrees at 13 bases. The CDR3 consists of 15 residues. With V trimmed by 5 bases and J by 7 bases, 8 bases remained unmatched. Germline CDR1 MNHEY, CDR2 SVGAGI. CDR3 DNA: TGTGCCAGCAGTCTACTAGCGGGAGGGCCGGGGGAGCAGTACTTC. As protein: CASSLLAGGPGEQYF.

CDR3 bases: TGTGCCAGCAGTTTAGGCAGGGGGATCTACAATGAGCAGTTCTTC. Its protein product is CASSLGRGIYNEQFF. This rearrangement joins TRBV28 to TRBJ2-1, with 7 bases matching TRBD1. Per germline, CDR1 MDHEN and CDR2 SYDVKM. CDR3 length equals 15 residues. V dropped 2 bases and J dropped 3; count of bases not matched to a gene: 4.

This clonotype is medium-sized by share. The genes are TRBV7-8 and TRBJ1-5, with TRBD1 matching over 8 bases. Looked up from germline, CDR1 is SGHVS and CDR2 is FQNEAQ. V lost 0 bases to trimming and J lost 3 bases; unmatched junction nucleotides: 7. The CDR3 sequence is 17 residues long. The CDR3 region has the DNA TGTGCCAGCAGCTTAGCGGAAGACAGGGGAGACAATCAGCCCCAGCATTTT. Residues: CASSLAEDRGDNQPQHF.

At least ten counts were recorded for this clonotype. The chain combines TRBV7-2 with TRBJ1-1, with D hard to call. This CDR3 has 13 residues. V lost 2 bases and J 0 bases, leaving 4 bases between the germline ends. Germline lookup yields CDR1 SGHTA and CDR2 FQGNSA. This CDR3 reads CASSLQLNTEAFF. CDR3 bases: TGTGCCAGCAGCTTACAATTGAACACTGAAGCTTTCTTT. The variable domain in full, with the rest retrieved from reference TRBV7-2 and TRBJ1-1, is GAGVSQSPSNKVTEKGKDVELRCDPISGHTALYWYRQSLGQGLEFLIYFQGNSAPDKSGLPSDRFSAERTGGSVSTLTIQRTQQEDSAVYLCASSLQLNTEAFFGQGTRLTVV.

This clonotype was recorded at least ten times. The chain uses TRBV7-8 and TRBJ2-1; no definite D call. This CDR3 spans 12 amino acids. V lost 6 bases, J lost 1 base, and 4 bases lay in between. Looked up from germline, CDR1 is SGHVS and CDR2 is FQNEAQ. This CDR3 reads CASRRSYNEQFF. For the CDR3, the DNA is TGTGCCAGCAGAAGGTCCTACAATGAGCAGTTCTTC. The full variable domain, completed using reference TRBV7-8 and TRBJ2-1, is GAGVSQSPRYKVAKRGQDVALRCDPISGHVSLFWYQQALGQGPEFLTYFQNEAQLDKSGLPSDRFFAERPEGSVSTLKIQRTQQEDSAVYLCASRRSYNEQFFGPGTRLTVL.

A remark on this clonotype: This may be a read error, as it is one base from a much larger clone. For the CDR3, the DNA is TGTACCAGTGCAGGGACTGTCTATACGCAGTATTTT. Translating it yields CTSAGTVYTQYF. The chain links TRBV28 to TRBJ2-3, with a possible D match to TRBD2 (6 bases). This CDR3 has 12 amino acids. The germline gives CDR1 MDHEN, CDR2 SYDVKM.

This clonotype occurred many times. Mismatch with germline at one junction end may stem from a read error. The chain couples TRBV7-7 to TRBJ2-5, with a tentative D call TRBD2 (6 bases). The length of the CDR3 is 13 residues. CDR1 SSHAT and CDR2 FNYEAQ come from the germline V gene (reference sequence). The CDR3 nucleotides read TGTGCTAGCAGCATGGGACTTGTAGAGACCCAGTACTTC. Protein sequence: CASSMGLVETQYF.

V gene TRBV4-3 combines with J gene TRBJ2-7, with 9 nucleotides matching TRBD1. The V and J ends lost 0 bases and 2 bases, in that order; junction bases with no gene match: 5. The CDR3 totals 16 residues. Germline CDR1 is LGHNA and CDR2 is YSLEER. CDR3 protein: CASSQEWTGDPYEQYF. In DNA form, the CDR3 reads TGCGCCAGCAGCCAAGAATGGACAGGGGATCCCTACGAGCAGTACTTC.